This T cell receptor beta chain was sequenced during a study of cytomegalovirus exposure and HLA in healthy donors. CDR3 length: 15 amino acids. Germline values: CDR1 MDHEN, CDR2 SYDVKM. V was clipped by 6 bases and J by 2 bases; unmatched bases: 5. Produced via immunoSEQ multiplex PCR; TCRdb's table is partial and in-frame only. The sample holds 150,000 to 200,000 clones, 85% seen once. Study-wide findings and caveats: According to a subsequent analysis, TCR clusters identified in the first cohort showed a tendency to co-occur across the roughly 130 validation repertoires. Through in vitro validation, three CMV-associated chains were shown to be specific for CMV antigens.

A remark on this clone: As yet, its antigen is unknown.

The specimen sequenced was PBMCs. The receptor's source is a man younger than 35 in good health and CMV-seropositive. This rearrangement joins TRBV28 to TRBJ2-3, with 10 bases lining up with TRBD2. This CDR3 reads CASSRLAGVTDTQYF. Written as DNA, the CDR3 is TGTGCCAGCAGCCGGCTAGCGGGGGTCACAGATACGCAGTATTTT.